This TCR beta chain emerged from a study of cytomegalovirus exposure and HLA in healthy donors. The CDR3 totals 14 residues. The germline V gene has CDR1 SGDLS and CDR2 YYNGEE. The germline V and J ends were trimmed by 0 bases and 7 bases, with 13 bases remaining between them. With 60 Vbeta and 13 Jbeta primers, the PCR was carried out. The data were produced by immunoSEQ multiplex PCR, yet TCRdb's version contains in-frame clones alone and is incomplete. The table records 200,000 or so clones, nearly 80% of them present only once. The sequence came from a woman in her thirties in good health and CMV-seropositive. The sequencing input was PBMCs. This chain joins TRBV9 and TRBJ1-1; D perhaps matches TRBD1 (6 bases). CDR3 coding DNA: TGTGCCAGCAGCGTAGTTGGACAGCAGGATGAAGCTTTCTTT. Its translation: CASSVVGQQDEAFF.